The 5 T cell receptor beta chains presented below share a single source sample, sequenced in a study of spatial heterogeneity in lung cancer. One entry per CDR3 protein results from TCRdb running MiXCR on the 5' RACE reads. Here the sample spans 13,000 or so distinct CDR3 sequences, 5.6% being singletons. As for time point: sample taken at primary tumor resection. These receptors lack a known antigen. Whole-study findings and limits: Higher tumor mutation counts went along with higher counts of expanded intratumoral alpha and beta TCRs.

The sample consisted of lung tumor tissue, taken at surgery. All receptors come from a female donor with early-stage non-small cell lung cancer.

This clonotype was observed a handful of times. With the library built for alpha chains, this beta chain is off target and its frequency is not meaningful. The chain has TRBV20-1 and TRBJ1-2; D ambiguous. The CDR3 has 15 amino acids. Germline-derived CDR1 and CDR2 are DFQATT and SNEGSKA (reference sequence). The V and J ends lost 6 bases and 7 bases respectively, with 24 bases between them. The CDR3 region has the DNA TGCAGTGCCTTACTCGGTAGAGGGCCCGTTGGTGGCTACACCTTC. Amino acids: CSALLGRGPVGGYTF.

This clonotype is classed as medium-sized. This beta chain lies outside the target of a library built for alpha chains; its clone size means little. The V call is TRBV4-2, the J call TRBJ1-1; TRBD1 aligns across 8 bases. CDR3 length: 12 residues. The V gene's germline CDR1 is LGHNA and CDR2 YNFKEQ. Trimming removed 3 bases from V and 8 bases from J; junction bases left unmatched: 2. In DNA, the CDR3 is TGTGCCAGCAGCCACGACAGGGGCGAAGCTTTCTTT. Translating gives CASSHDRGEAFF.

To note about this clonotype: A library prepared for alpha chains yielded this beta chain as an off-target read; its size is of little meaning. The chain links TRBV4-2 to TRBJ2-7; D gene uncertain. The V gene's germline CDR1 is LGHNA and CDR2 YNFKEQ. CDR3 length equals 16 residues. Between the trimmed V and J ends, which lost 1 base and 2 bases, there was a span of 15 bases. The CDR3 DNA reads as TGTGCCAGCAGCCAAGTGATTTCCGGGCACACCTACGAGCAGTACTTC. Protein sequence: CASSQVISGHTYEQYF.

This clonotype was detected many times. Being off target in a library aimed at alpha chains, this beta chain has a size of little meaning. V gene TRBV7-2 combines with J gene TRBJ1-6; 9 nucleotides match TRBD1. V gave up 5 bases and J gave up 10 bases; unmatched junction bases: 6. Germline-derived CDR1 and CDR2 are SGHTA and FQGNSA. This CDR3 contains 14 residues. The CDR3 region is CASSLDRGTSPLHF. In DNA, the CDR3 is TGTGCCAGCAGCCTAGACAGGGGGACCTCACCCCTCCACTTT.

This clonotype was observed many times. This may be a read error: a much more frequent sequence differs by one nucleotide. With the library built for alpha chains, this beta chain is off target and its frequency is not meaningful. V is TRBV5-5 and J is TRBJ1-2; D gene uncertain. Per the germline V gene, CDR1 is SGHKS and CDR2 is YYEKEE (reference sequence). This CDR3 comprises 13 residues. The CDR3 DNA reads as TGTGTCAGCAGGTCCGGGCTGAACTATGGCTACACCTTC. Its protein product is CVSRSGLNYGYTF.